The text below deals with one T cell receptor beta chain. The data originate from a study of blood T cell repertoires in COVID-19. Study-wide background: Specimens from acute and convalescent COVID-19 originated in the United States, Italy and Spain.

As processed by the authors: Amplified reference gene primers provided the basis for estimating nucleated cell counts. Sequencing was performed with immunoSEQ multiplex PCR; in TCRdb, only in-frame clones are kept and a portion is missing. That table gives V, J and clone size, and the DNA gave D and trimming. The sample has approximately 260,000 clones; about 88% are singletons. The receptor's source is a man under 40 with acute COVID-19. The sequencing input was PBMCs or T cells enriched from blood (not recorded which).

The CDR3 DNA sequence: TGTGCCAGCAGTTTCCAGGGGGCCAAAAACATTCAGTACTTC. It specifies CASSFQGAKNIQYF. V and J are TRBV6-5 and TRBJ2-4; TRBD1 is a possible D gene (6 bases). Germline CDR1 MNHEY, CDR2 SVGAGI. V gave up 4 bases and J gave up 1 base, with 8 bases separating them. This CDR3 is 14 amino acids long.